This entry lists 19 T cell receptor beta chains sequenced from one sample in a study of shared clonotypes between healthy human individuals. Some clones are missing from TCRdb's copy, which holds only in-frame ones; the method was immunoSEQ multiplex PCR. The data contain fewer than 1 million clones, about 96% of them singletons. CD45RO-negative, CCR7-selected cells formed the naive CD8 fraction, which excluded terminally differentiated effector memory CD45RA+ cells. The sequencing sample was made of naive CD8+ T cells sorted from blood. The receptors were sampled from a man aged 25-40 years in good health.

This clone was picked up one time. The chain recombines TRBV5-6 with TRBJ1-2; TRBD1 agrees at 8 bases. This CDR3 has 17 residues. Trimming at V came to 2 bases and at J to 3 bases, leaving 12 bases not matched to a gene. Germline values: CDR1 SGHDT, CDR2 YYEEEE. The DNA of the CDR3 is TGTGCCAGCAGCTTAACCAGGGGGCGTCTTCAGGACTATGGCTACACCTTC. Protein sequence: CASSLTRGRLQDYGYTF.

CDR3 DNA sequence: TGTGCCAGCAGCTCAGGGTTGAACACTGAAGCTTTCTTT. Protein: CASSSGLNTEAFF. This chain joins TRBV7-7 and TRBJ1-1, with D possibly matching TRBD1 (5 bases). Germline values: CDR1 SSHAT, CDR2 FNYEAQ (reference sequence). Trimming removed 4 bases from V and 0 bases from J, with 6 bases in between. The CDR3 sequence is 13 residues long.

V is TRBV29-1 and J is TRBJ2-2, with 7 bases identical to TRBD1. CDR1 SQVTM and CDR2 ANQGSEA come from the germline V gene. The junction had 12 bases not matched to a gene; V was cut back by 6 bases and J by 5 bases. The CDR3 has 15 amino acids. DNA for the CDR3: TGCAGCGTCGTCTACTTAGGGGGCGAGACCGGGGAGCTGTTTTTT. This sequence encodes CSVVYLGGETGELFF.

The chain employs TRBV11-2 and TRBJ2-3; 11 positions match TRBD2. This CDR3 comprises 16 residues. Germline V lookup: CDR1 SGHAT, CDR2 FQNNGV. V lost 5 bases and J lost 1; bases outside the gene matches: 5. This CDR3 is CASSQLTSGGTDTQYF. As DNA, the CDR3 is TGTGCCAGCAGCCAATTGACTAGCGGGGGCACAGATACGCAGTATTTT.

The sample holds a few counts of this clone. The same CDR3 also results from other DNA sequences found in this sample. The rearrangement uses TRBV6-5 and TRBJ2-7, with TRBD2 matching 13 bases. CDR3 length equals 15 residues. The germline V gene has CDR1 MNHEY and CDR2 SVGAGI. Trimming at V came to 2 bases and at J to 2 bases, leaving 0 bases not matched to a gene. This CDR3 reads CASSYGTSGTYEQYF. The CDR3, as DNA: TGTGCCAGCAGTTACGGGACTAGCGGGACCTACGAGCAGTACTTC.

V gene TRBV5-1 combines with J gene TRBJ2-7, with 11 bases fitting TRBD2. Germline CDR1 SGHRS, CDR2 YFSETQ. The CDR3 loop spans 20 amino acids. Trimming removed 6 bases from V and 2 bases from J; junction bases left unmatched: 22. The CDR3 bases are TGCGCCAGCACCCCGGGAGGCCGGGACACGACTAGCGGGGTCACCTACGAGCAGTACTTC. As protein: CASTPGGRDTTSGVTYEQYF. Variable domain in full (rest from reference TRBV5-1 and TRBJ2-7): KAGVTQTPRYLIKTRGQQVTLSCSPISGHRSVSWYQQTPGQGLQFLFEYFSETQRNKGNFPGRFSGRQFSNSRSEMNVSTLELGDSALYLCASTPGGRDTTSGVTYEQYFGPGTRLTVT.

The V call is TRBV6-1, the J call TRBJ2-2; no clear D. Germline CDR1 is MNHNS and CDR2 is SASEGT. The ends were cut back, 0 bases at V and 6 bases at J, with 11 bases in the middle. The CDR3 spans 15 residues. CDR3 DNA: TGTGCCAGCAGTGAAGCGCCCGGGTACGCCGGGGAGCTGTTTTTT. Protein sequence: CASSEAPGYAGELFF.

V and J are TRBV7-7 and TRBJ1-2; TRBD1 is a possible D gene (5 bases). Trimming took 5 bases from V and 6 from J, leaving 10 bases between them. The CDR3 runs to 12 residues. The germline CDR1 and CDR2 sequences are SSHAT and FNYEAQ (reference sequence). DNA of the CDR3: TGTGCCAGCAGCCCCGGGGGTGATGGCTACACCTTC. Protein product: CASSPGGDGYTF. The full variable domain, rest sourced from reference TRBV7-7 and TRBJ1-2, is GAGVSQSPRYKVTKRGQDVTLRCDPISSHATLYWYQQALGQGPEFLTYFNYEAQPDKSGLPSDRFSAERPEGSISTLTIQRTEQRDSAMYRCASSPGGDGYTFGSGTRLTVV.

The chain recombines TRBV29-1 with TRBJ2-7, with TRBD1 as a possible D gene (5 bases). Deletions cut 4 bases from V and 2 bases from J, with 15 bases between. The CDR3 is made up of 14 amino acids. CDR1 and CDR2 (germline): SQVTM, ANQGSEA. CDR3 sequence: CSVVLETGPYEQYF. DNA of the CDR3: TGCAGCGTTGTACTCGAAACAGGACCCTACGAGCAGTACTTC.

V gene TRBV28 combines with J gene TRBJ2-7, with D hard to call. This CDR3 is built from 14 residues. The germline V and J ends were trimmed by 2 bases and 2 bases, with 10 bases remaining between them. The germline V gene has CDR1 MDHEN and CDR2 SYDVKM. The CDR3 region is CASSLRTAAYEQYF. The CDR3 coding sequence is TGTGCCAGCAGTTTACGGACCGCAGCCTACGAGCAGTACTTC.

The chain combines TRBV5-1 with TRBJ1-1; perhaps TRBD1 as D (6 bases). The V gene lost 4 bases and the J gene lost 5 bases, with 24 bases spanning the gap. CDR3 size: 17 residues. The germline gives CDR1 SGHRS, CDR2 YFSETQ. The CDR3 region is CASSPKYPGGTDTEAFF. CDR3 in DNA: TGCGCCAGCAGCCCGAAATACCCCGGGGGCACGGATACTGAAGCTTTCTTT.

This chain links TRBV11-1 with TRBJ2-5; tentatively, D is TRBD1 (6 bases). Trimming removed 5 bases from V and 2 bases from J, with 12 bases in between. Germline CDR1 and CDR2: SGHAT and FQDESV (reference sequence). The CDR3 is 14 amino acids. CDR3 DNA: TGTGCCAGCAGCCGCGGACAGAATCAAGAGACCCAGTACTTC. Translated, it gives CASSRGQNQETQYF.

In this sample, this clone turned up a few times. The chain has TRBV5-5 and TRBJ2-1; unclear D gene. The V end lost 0 bases, the J end lost 7 bases, and 8 bases lay between the germline ends. The V gene's germline CDR1 is SGHKS and CDR2 YYEKEE (reference sequence). The length of the CDR3 is 13 residues. The CDR3 sequence is CASSLDRANEQFF. CDR3 in DNA: TGTGCCAGCAGCTTGGACCGGGCAAATGAGCAGTTCTTC.

The chain is built from TRBV4-2 and TRBJ2-2; TRBD2 aligns across 10 bases. CDR1 LGHNA and CDR2 YNFKEQ come from the germline V gene. This CDR3 is built from 17 residues. V lost 8 bases, J lost 1 base, and 10 bases stayed unmatched. As DNA, the CDR3 is TGTGCCAGCCGAGCTCTACTAGCGGGATTGAACACCGGGGAGCTGTTTTTT. Its protein is CASRALLAGLNTGELFF.

The chain has TRBV29-1 and TRBJ2-5, with D unresolved. Germline assignment: CDR1 SQVTM and CDR2 ANQGSEA. The CDR3 extends over 14 amino acids. With 0 bases removed from V and 2 bases from J, the gap between germline ends came to 10 bases. The CDR3 DNA is TGCAGCGTTGAAGATGGGTCAGAGCAAGAGACCCAGTACTTC. Residues: CSVEDGSEQETQYF.

The sample holds one count of this clone. The chain couples TRBV30 to TRBJ2-3, with D perhaps being TRBD1 or TRBD2 (5 bases each). The CDR3 covers 15 residues. Trimming removed 0 bases from V and 3 bases from J, with 13 bases in between. CDR1 is GTSNPN, CDR2 SVGIG, per germline (reference sequence). The CDR3 region is CAWSVLGVRTDTQYF. CDR3 nucleotide sequence: TGTGCCTGGAGTGTATTGGGGGTTCGGACAGATACGCAGTATTTT.

The CDR3 DNA reads as TGTGCCATCAGTCCACAAGAAGATGAAAAACTGTTTTTT. Translated: CAISPQEDEKLFF. The chain employs TRBV10-3 and TRBJ1-4; D ambiguous. V lost 5 bases, J lost 6 bases, and 10 bases lay in between. The CDR3 length is 13 residues. Germline V gene data show CDR1 as ENHRY and CDR2 as SYGVKD.

The rearrangement uses TRBV5-1 and TRBJ2-2; 11 bases match TRBD2. J gave up 0 bases and V 4 bases, and 8 bases lay outside the gene matches. The germline gives CDR1 SGHRS, CDR2 YFSETQ. This CDR3 comprises 18 residues. DNA for the CDR3: TGCGCCAGCAGCCCCGCGACTAGCGGGGACCCGAACACCGGGGAGCTGTTTTTT. Protein: CASSPATSGDPNTGELFF.

The chain recombines TRBV6-5 with TRBJ1-2, with D perhaps matching TRBD1 (5 bases). The length of the CDR3 is 14 residues. Per the germline V gene, CDR1 is MNHEY and CDR2 is SVGAGI. V was clipped by 5 bases and J by 5 bases, with 15 bases between them. The CDR3 DNA is TGTGCCAGCAGTGGAGGACAAGGGAAATATGGCTACACCTTC. Translating it yields CASSGGQGKYGYTF.